Below, 17 T cell receptor beta chains from the same sample are listed, as sequenced in a study of cytomegalovirus exposure and HLA in healthy donors. The protocol was immunoSEQ multiplex PCR, while the TCRdb copy is restricted to in-frame clones and leaves out a portion. In the table there are roughly 73,000 clones, about 95% of which are singletons. The source material was PBMCs. The receptors come from a man aged 18 to 29 in good health and CMV-seronegative.

The chain combines TRBV6-1 with TRBJ1-5; D ambiguous. This CDR3 has 15 residues. Trimming shortened V by 5 bases and J by 7 bases, and 18 bases separated the two germline ends. CDR1 is MNHNS, CDR2 SASEGT, per germline. CDR3 sequence: CASSSKTTEAQPQHF. CDR3 sequence (DNA): TGTGCCAGCAGTTCCAAGACCACGGAGGCACAGCCCCAGCATTTT.

V usage is TRBV15 and J usage is TRBJ1-5, with 8 bases matching TRBD1. The CDR3 is made up of 16 amino acids. CDR1 and CDR2 (germline): LNHNV, YYDKDF (reference sequence). Trimming removed 1 base from V and 3 bases from J; junction bases left unmatched: 5. CDR3 coding DNA: TGTGCCACCAGCAGAGGGCCAGGGGGCTACAATCAGCCCCAGCATTTT. Residues: CATSRGPGGYNQPQHF.

The V call is TRBV6-4, the J call TRBJ2-3; TRBD1 agrees at 12 bases. CDR1 is MRHNA and CDR2 is SNTAGT in the germline V gene. CDR3 length: 16 residues. With 6 bases clipped from V and 4 bases from J, the junction kept 8 bases outside the gene matches. The chain's CDR3 is CASSESGTGGPDTQYF. The CDR3 bases are TGTGCCAGCAGCGAATCCGGGACAGGGGGCCCAGATACGCAGTATTTT.

The chain joins TRBV29-1 to TRBJ2-5, with TRBD1 matching over 7 bases. CDR1 and CDR2 (germline): SQVTM, ANQGSEA. J gave up 2 bases and V 0 bases, and 3 bases lay outside the gene matches. The CDR3 runs 14 residues. The CDR3 nucleotides are TGCAGCGTTGAAGAAGGGGACAGACAAGAGACCCAGTACTTC. It yields the protein CSVEEGDRQETQYF.

V and J are TRBV6-5 and TRBJ2-3; 9 bases are shared with TRBD1. V was pared by 6 bases and J by 6 bases, with 7 bases of the junction left unmatched. This CDR3 has 14 residues. CDR1 is MNHEY and CDR2 is SVGAGI in the germline V gene. CDR3 DNA sequence: TGTGCCAGCAGACGGGACAGGGTGCATGATACGCAGTATTTT. Translating it yields CASRRDRVHDTQYF.

The genes are TRBV29-1 and TRBJ2-1; 8 bases map to TRBD2. J was trimmed by 1 base and V by 6 bases; bases with no gene match: 2. This CDR3 comprises 13 residues. CDR1 and CDR2 from the germline V gene are SQVTM and ANQGSEA. CDR3 protein: CSVAGGSYNEQFF. The CDR3 bases are TGCAGCGTCGCGGGGGGATCCTACAATGAGCAGTTCTTC.

This chain links TRBV6-6 with TRBJ2-7; 8 bases fit TRBD2. The germline V gene encodes CDR1 MNHNY and CDR2 SVGAGI (reference sequence). V was pared by 4 bases and J by 0 bases, with 5 bases of the junction left unmatched. The CDR3 contains 15 residues. The CDR3 region is CASSLAGRSSYEQYF. The CDR3 nucleotides are TGTGCCAGCAGTTTAGCGGGGAGGAGCTCCTACGAGCAGTACTTC.

V usage is TRBV28 and J usage is TRBJ2-2, with 10 bases matching TRBD2. The germline CDR1 and CDR2 sequences are MDHEN and SYDVKM. The V segment lost 8 bases and the J segment 5 bases; nucleotides outside the gene matches: 8. The CDR3 totals 15 residues. The CDR3 is CASSLLAGLTGELFF. CDR3 DNA: TGTGCCAGCTCCCTACTAGCGGGGCTGACCGGGGAGCTGTTTTTT.

The rearrangement uses TRBV5-4 and TRBJ2-7, with a weak D call TRBD1 (6 bases). The germline gives CDR1 SGHNT, CDR2 YYREEE (reference sequence). The CDR3 is 13 amino acids. The germline V and J ends were trimmed by 5 bases and 5 bases, with 14 bases remaining between them. CDR3 sequence (DNA): TGTGCCAGCAGAGAACAGGGTTTGAACGAGCAGTACTTC. Protein product: CASREQGLNEQYF.

This clone came up once. The rearrangement links TRBV2 to TRBJ1-2; D remains unclear. The V gene's germline CDR1 is SNHLY and CDR2 FYNNEI. The CDR3 loop spans 16 amino acids. The V end lost 4 bases, the J end lost 4 bases, and 19 bases lay between the germline ends. The CDR3 reads CASSGVGGRRGYGYTF. CDR3 bases: TGTGCCAGCAGTGGAGTCGGCGGAAGACGTGGCTATGGCTACACCTTC.

V and J are TRBV6-1 and TRBJ1-1; no definite D call. This CDR3 has 13 residues. Germline lookup yields CDR1 MNHNS and CDR2 SASEGT. With 7 bases removed from V and 1 base from J, the gap between germline ends came to 10 bases. CDR3 region: CASIGLGNTEAFF. CDR3 in DNA: TGTGCCAGCATCGGACTGGGGAACACTGAAGCTTTCTTT.

The V and J genes are TRBV19 and TRBJ2-7; 8 bases line up with TRBD1. Germline-derived CDR1 and CDR2 are LNHDA and SQIVND (reference sequence). The length of the CDR3 is 14 residues. V lost 3 bases and J lost 3; bases outside the gene matches: 4. CDR3 loop: CASSIGQGYYEQYF. The DNA of the CDR3 is TGTGCCAGTAGTATCGGACAGGGATACTACGAGCAGTACTTC.

The chain links TRBV9 to TRBJ1-3; D might be TRBD1 (6 bases). Looked up from germline, CDR1 is SGDLS and CDR2 is YYNGEE. The CDR3 loop spans 14 amino acids. V shed 0 bases and J shed 2 bases, with 6 bases lying between them. CDR3 nucleotides: TGTGCCAGCAGCGTAGACAGGGCTGGAAACACCATATATTTT. Translating gives CASSVDRAGNTIYF.

The chain combines TRBV4-2 with TRBJ2-7, with D uncertain. The CDR3 consists of 13 residues. Trimming stripped 4 bases from V and 2 bases from J, with 9 bases between. In germline, CDR1 is LGHNA, CDR2 YNFKEQ. CDR3 in amino acids: CASSLRSTYEQYF. The CDR3 nucleotides are TGTGCCAGCAGCCTCCGGTCCACCTACGAGCAGTACTTC.

This clone has only one observation. The rearrangement links TRBV30 to TRBJ1-2, with a possible D match to TRBD1 (5 bases). V was shortened by 1 base and J by 5 bases, with 17 bases between the two germline ends. The germline CDR1 and CDR2 sequences are GTSNPN and SVGIG (reference sequence). The CDR3 covers 15 residues. CDR3 in amino acids: CAWSERRQSPYGYTF. CDR3 coding DNA: TGTGCCTGGAGTGAGAGAAGACAGAGTCCATATGGCTACACCTTC.

This rearrangement joins TRBV5-1 to TRBJ2-7, with a possible D match to TRBD2 (6 bases). CDR3 size: 14 residues. Germline CDR1 is SGHRS and CDR2 is YFSETQ. Trimming pared 4 bases from V and 5 bases from J, leaving 16 bases between. The DNA for the CDR3 is TGCGCCAGCAGCGACGGGGGTTTAGTTCACGAGCAGTACTTC. This gives the protein CASSDGGLVHEQYF.

The J gene is TRBJ1-2, the V gene TRBV7-2, with a weak D call TRBD1 (5 bases). The CDR3 loop spans 18 amino acids. Trimming stripped 5 bases from V and 0 bases from J, with 22 bases between. Germline-derived CDR1 and CDR2 are SGHTA and FQGNSA. This CDR3 reads CASSVGAGVGQANYGYTF. The CDR3 DNA sequence: TGTGCCAGCAGCGTTGGCGCGGGGGTGGGCCAGGCTAACTATGGCTACACCTTC.